This section outlines one T cell receptor (beta chain) sequence together with its context. Its specificity is unknown. The CDR3 is 14 residues long. This entry comes from a study of monozygotic twins with inflammatory bowel disease. Study-level results: Fewer clonotypes were shared with others by IBD patients than by healthy twins, especially with disease activity. Data gave no support to a single strong signal or clonotype associated with IBD.

Template switching incorporated UMIs with a 6-nucleotide sample barcode. From its re-call of the 5' RACE reads, TCRdb lists each CDR3 protein once, without DNA. In all, the sample yields about 420,000 distinct CDR3 sequences. This TCR was sampled from a human donor with ulcerative colitis or Crohn's disease, or a healthy co-twin of an affected twin (not recorded which). This rearrangement joins TRBV12-3 or TRBV12-4 to TRBJ2-5; absent DNA, TCRdb's TRBD2 call cannot be checked. The sample was blood. The CDR3 spells CASSPLAAKETQYF.